A selection of T cell receptor beta chains follows, all from one sample in a study of vaccination and CD4 T cells after COVID-19. TCRdb independently ran MiXCR on the PCR reads; one entry per CDR3 protein. This sample has fewer than 15,000 distinct CDR3 sequences, with about 50% found just once. These receptors' targets are unknown. Input material: CD4+ T cells from blood, cultured in vitro. These receptor sequences come from a human donor who had recovered from COVID-19. Both conserved end residues are part of each CDR3. Fields, in order: clone size, J gene, V gene, D gene, CDR3 DNA, CDR3 protein. D genes are given only for firm matches. Part of the rows lack a size; the others show once, few, many or a class for expanded clones.

abundance: .; j_gene: TRBJ1-2; v_gene: TRBV6-2/TRBV6-3; d_gene: .; CDR3nt: TGTGCCAGCAGTAGAAGCTATGGCTACACCTTC; CDR3aa: CASSRSYGYTF
abundance: .; j_gene: TRBJ1-6; v_gene: TRBV15; d_gene: .; CDR3nt: TGTGCCACCAGCAGAGATCCCCAGGGCGATTCACCCCTCCACTTT; CDR3aa: CATSRDPQGDSPLHF
abundance: .; j_gene: TRBJ1-1; v_gene: TRBV7-9; d_gene: .; CDR3nt: TGTGCCAGCTCTCCGAACCCCGGGTCGGCTTTCTTT; CDR3aa: CASSPNPGSAFF
abundance: .; j_gene: TRBJ1-2; v_gene: TRBV6-1; d_gene: .; CDR3nt: TGTGCCAGCAGTGAAATGGGGAGGGAAGGTGGCTACACCTTC; CDR3aa: CASSEMGREGGYTF
abundance: .; j_gene: TRBJ2-5; v_gene: TRBV18; d_gene: .; CDR3nt: TGTGCCAGCTCACGAGGCGCAGGAAAGGTTGGAGAGACCCAGTACTTC; CDR3aa: CASSRGAGKVGETQYF
abundance: .; j_gene: TRBJ1-6; v_gene: TRBV5-1; d_gene: TRBD1; CDR3nt: TGCGCCAGCAGCCCGACAGGGGGCGCAGGAAATTCACCCCTCCACTTT; CDR3aa: CASSPTGGAGNSPLHF
abundance: .; j_gene: TRBJ1-2; v_gene: TRBV16; d_gene: TRBD1; CDR3nt: TGTGCCAGCGGGGGGACAGCCATCTATGGCTACACCTTC; CDR3aa: CASGGTAIYGYTF
abundance: .; j_gene: TRBJ1-2; v_gene: TRBV30; d_gene: .; CDR3nt: TGTGCCTGGACCCTAGGGGCAGGGATCGAGAGCTATGGCTACACCTTC; CDR3aa: CAWTLGAGIESYGYTF
abundance: .; j_gene: TRBJ2-5; v_gene: TRBV10-1; d_gene: .; CDR3nt: TGCGCCAGCAGTGAGGGCACCGAGACCCAGTACTTC; CDR3aa: CASSEGTETQYF
abundance: .; j_gene: TRBJ1-1; v_gene: TRBV12-5; d_gene: TRBD1; CDR3nt: TGTGCTAGTGGTTCCCGGGACAGTGGGGTTAGCACTGAAGCTTTCTTT; CDR3aa: CASGSRDSGVSTEAFF
abundance: few; j_gene: TRBJ1-4; v_gene: TRBV7-2; d_gene: .; CDR3nt: TGTGCCAGCAGCCCTAGGACAGCTAGTAATGAAAAACTGTTTTTT; CDR3aa: CASSPRTASNEKLFF
abundance: large; j_gene: TRBJ1-1; v_gene: TRBV10-3; d_gene: TRBD1; CDR3nt: TGTGCCATCGGTCGGACAGGGGTTAATGAAGGAGCTTTCTTT; CDR3aa: CAIGRTGVNEGAFF
abundance: few; j_gene: TRBJ1-6; v_gene: TRBV30; d_gene: .; CDR3nt: TGTGCCTCCAGGGGTAACAATTCACCCCTCCACTTT; CDR3aa: CASRGNNSPLHF
abundance: .; j_gene: TRBJ1-5; v_gene: TRBV5-1; d_gene: .; CDR3nt: TGCGCCAGCAGCTTGGGGGAGAGCAATCAGCCCCAGCATTTT; CDR3aa: CASSLGESNQPQHF
abundance: medium-sized; j_gene: TRBJ1-4; v_gene: TRBV10-3; d_gene: TRBD1; CDR3nt: TGTGCCATCACCCCAGGGGGCGATGAAAAACTGTTTTTT; CDR3aa: CAITPGGDEKLFF
abundance: few; j_gene: TRBJ1-6; v_gene: TRBV6-1; d_gene: TRBD1; CDR3nt: TGTGCCACCGGACAGGGGTCCACCTCGAAGCTCCACTTT; CDR3aa: CATGQGSTSKLHF
abundance: .; j_gene: TRBJ1-5; v_gene: TRBV15; d_gene: .; CDR3nt: TGTGCCACCAAGGGTAGCAATCAGCCCCAGCATTTT; CDR3aa: CATKGSNQPQHF
abundance: .; j_gene: TRBJ2-7; v_gene: TRBV12-3/TRBV12-4; d_gene: TRBD1; CDR3nt: TGTGCCAGCTGGGACAGTTTCACCTACGAGCAGTACTTC; CDR3aa: CASWDSFTYEQYF
abundance: once; j_gene: TRBJ2-4; v_gene: TRBV4-1; d_gene: .; CDR3nt: TGCGCCAGCAGCCAACCTAACAGGGAAAACATTCAGTACTTC; CDR3aa: CASSQPNRENIQYF
abundance: .; j_gene: TRBJ2-3; v_gene: TRBV20-1; d_gene: .; CDR3nt: TGCAGTGCTAGTACTAGCACAGATACGCAGTATTTT; CDR3aa: CSASTSTDTQYF